The 20 T cell receptor beta chains listed next were all sequenced from one sample in a study of control samples from healthy donors and cancer patients (dated by TCRdb to the early 2020s). The library was generated by the immunoSEQ multiplex PCR assay. In its TCRdb copy, this immuneACCESS table keeps in-frame sequences only and misses some clones. Where compared with another copy, unresolved V genes explain less than half of these, and the others have no known cause. This sample lists about 110,000 clones; about 80% were detected once. 6% to 8% of the sample is held by the ten biggest clonotypes. Sample: blood. These receptor sequences come from a man younger than 35 in good health.

This chain links TRBV2 with TRBJ1-1; D is ambiguous. Between the trimmed V and J ends, which lost 3 bases and 3 bases, there was a span of 8 bases. Germline values: CDR1 SNHLY, CDR2 FYNNEI. The CDR3 is 13 residues long. The CDR3 DNA is TGTGCCAGCAGTGATTGGGAGGACACTGAAGCTTTCTTT. Translated, it gives CASSDWEDTEAFF.

V gene TRBV2 combines with J gene TRBJ2-3, with 8 bases aligning to TRBD1. The CDR3 has 15 amino acids. Unmatched junction bases numbered 11, after V lost 7 bases and J lost 5 bases. Germline-derived CDR1 and CDR2 are SNHLY and FYNNEI. The CDR3 bases are TGTGCCAGCACCCGTAAGTGGACAGGGAGAGATACGCAGTATTTT. Translated: CASTRKWTGRDTQYF.

Only one count was recorded for this clone. The CDR3 is CASTPGSSYGYTF. CDR3 in DNA: TGTGCCAGCACCCCAGGATCCTCCTATGGCTACACCTTC. The chain has TRBV6-5 and TRBJ1-2; unclear D gene. The CDR3 has 13 amino acids. V lost 7 bases and J lost 4, with 13 bases in between. Germline CDR1 and CDR2: MNHEY and SVGAGI.

J is TRBJ1-5 and V is TRBV4-2; D ambiguous. This CDR3 has 15 residues. V was clipped by 0 bases and J by 7 bases, with 13 bases between them. From germline, CDR1 is LGHNA and CDR2 YNFKEQ. The CDR3 spells CASSQDRQSRQPQHF. The DNA of the CDR3 is TGTGCCAGCAGCCAAGATAGGCAGTCCAGGCAGCCCCAGCATTTT.

This clone was seen only a few times. The V call is TRBV6-2 or TRBV6-3, the J call TRBJ1-5; possible D gene TRBD1, 5 bases. Germline V lookup: CDR1 MNHEY, CDR2 SVGEGT. This CDR3 is built from 15 residues. V dropped 2 bases and J dropped 2 bases, with 10 bases sitting between them. The CDR3 coding sequence is TGTGCCAGCAGTTACCGCCAGGGTGGCAATCAGCCCCAGCATTTT. Encoded protein: CASSYRQGGNQPQHF.

This clone was observed a few times. V gene TRBV19 combines with J gene TRBJ1-1, with a tentative D call TRBD1 (5 bases). The V end lost 6 bases, the J end lost 4 bases, and 24 bases lay between the germline ends. This CDR3 is 17 amino acids long. CDR1 is LNHDA, CDR2 SQIVND, per germline (reference sequence). The CDR3 bases are TGTGCCAGTAGCACTAGATGGGTGACCGGGGGGGGCACTGAAGCTTTCTTT. It specifies CASSTRWVTGGGTEAFF.

This clone was found once. The chain links TRBV21-1 to TRBJ2-3; the table's D call of TRBD1 was not tested on the DNA. TRBV21-1 is termed a pseudogene. The CDR3 runs to 16 residues. CDR3 coding DNA: TGTGCCAGCAGCAAAGGAACAGGGGGCCGGACAGATACGCAGTATTTT. Translating it yields CASSKGTGGRTDTQYF.

Here the CDR3 DNA reads TGTGCCAGCAGCCAAGATCGGAGGAAAGAGACCCAGTACTTC. Residues: CASSQDRRKETQYF. The rearrangement uses TRBV14 and TRBJ2-5, with D perhaps matching TRBD2 (5 bases). This CDR3 is built from 14 residues. In germline, CDR1 is SGHDN, CDR2 FVKESK. V lost 0 bases to trimming and J lost 3 bases, with 8 bases between them.

The chain joins TRBV11-3 to TRBJ2-3, with D perhaps matching TRBD1 (5 bases). The CDR3 has 18 residues. V was shortened by 4 bases and J by 0 bases, with 20 bases between the two germline ends. The germline CDR1 and CDR2 sequences are SGHNT and YENEEA. As DNA, the CDR3 is TGTGCCAGCAGCTCCAAGGGGCCAGGGATCTCTAGCACAGATACGCAGTATTTT. Residues: CASSSKGPGISSTDTQYF.

The CDR3 loop reads CSAQGWDTQYF. CDR3 DNA sequence: TGCAGTGCTCAGGGGTGGGATACGCAGTATTTT. This sequence joins TRBV20-1 and TRBJ2-3; D is possibly TRBD1 (6 bases). Germline V gene lookup returns CDR1 DFQATT and CDR2 SNEGSKA (reference sequence). The CDR3 has 11 amino acids. Between the trimmed V and J ends, which lost 5 bases and 6 bases, there was a span of 9 bases.

The chain couples TRBV25-1 to TRBJ2-5; 12 bases map to TRBD2. The J segment lost 1 base and the V segment lost 4 bases, leaving 4 bases of the junction unmatched. The CDR3 is 16 residues long. Germline V gene sequence: CDR1 MGHDK, CDR2 SYGVNS. CDR3 sequence: CASSGTSGVPQETQYF. The CDR3 DNA is TGTGCCAGCAGTGGGACTAGCGGGGTGCCCCAAGAGACCCAGTACTTC.

V usage is TRBV7-9 and J usage is TRBJ2-2; 8 nucleotides line up with TRBD2. The CDR3 loop spans 15 amino acids. The trim removed 4 bases at V and 6 bases at J, leaving 7 bases unmatched. Germline CDR1 is SEHNR and CDR2 is FQNEAQ (reference sequence). The CDR3 DNA follows: TGTGCCAGCAGCTGGGACCCCGGGAGGGCCGGGGAGCTGTTTTTT. It codes for CASSWDPGRAGELFF. Full variable domain (outside the CDR3, taken from reference TRBV7-9 and TRBJ2-2): DTGVSQNPRHKITKRGQNVTFRCDPISEHNRLYWYRQTLGQGPEFLTYFQNEAQLEKSRLLSDRFSAERPKGSFSTLEIQRTEQGDSAMYLCASSWDPGRAGELFFGEGSRLTVL.

Written as DNA, the CDR3 is TGTGCCAGCTCCTCCCCCCCGGGAGGGACTCCTGGAAACACCATATATTTT. This encodes CASSSPPGGTPGNTIYF. The chain recombines TRBV28 with TRBJ1-3; D may be TRBD1 (5 bases). The CDR3 extends over 17 amino acids. Trimming shortened V by 8 bases and J by 2 bases, and 22 bases separated the two germline ends. CDR1 and CDR2 (germline): MDHEN, SYDVKM.

The chain couples TRBV2 to TRBJ1-6; the match to TRBD1 covers 7 bases. The length of the CDR3 is 13 residues. The germline gives CDR1 SNHLY, CDR2 FYNNEI. Unmatched junction bases numbered 5, after V lost 8 bases and J lost 7 bases. Written as DNA, the CDR3 is TGTGCCAGCGCCGGGACAGAGAATTCACCCCTCCACTTT. Its translation: CASAGTENSPLHF.

The chain carries TRBV2 and TRBJ1-1; D is unclear. V lost 10 bases and J lost 1, with 13 bases in between. The CDR3 is 13 residues long. CDR1 is SNHLY, CDR2 FYNNEI, per germline. CDR3 sequence: CATLRDGNTEAFF. CDR3 DNA: TGTGCCACCCTCCGCGACGGGAACACTGAAGCTTTCTTT.

The rearrangement joins TRBV5-1 to TRBJ1-3; D unclear. The CDR3 is 14 residues long. V dropped 0 bases and J dropped 2 bases, with 6 bases sitting between them. CDR1 and CDR2 (germline): SGHRS, YFSETQ. The CDR3 sequence: CASSLGTAGNTIYF. CDR3 DNA sequence: TGCGCCAGCAGCTTGGGCACTGCTGGAAACACCATATATTTT.

This chain joins TRBV5-1 and TRBJ2-5; 11 bases are shared with TRBD1. Germline V gives CDR1 SGHRS, CDR2 YFSETQ. The CDR3 is 16 residues long. V gave up 3 bases and J gave up 3 bases; unmatched junction bases: 7. The CDR3 nucleotides are TGCGCCAGCAGCTACTCCGGGACAGGGGGAGAAGAGACCCAGTACTTC. Protein sequence: CASSYSGTGGEETQYF.

This clone was counted ten times or more. The V call is TRBV7-2, the J call TRBJ1-3; a weak D match, TRBD1 (6 bases). Germline loops: CDR1 SGHTA, CDR2 FQGNSA. The CDR3 consists of 16 residues. V was trimmed by 4 bases and J by 2 bases, leaving 15 bases between them. This CDR3 reads CASSSFPRGAGNTIYF. The CDR3, as DNA: TGTGCCAGCAGCTCCTTCCCCAGGGGTGCTGGAAACACCATATATTTT.

V gene TRBV9 combines with J gene TRBJ2-3, with 15 bases aligning to TRBD2. The germline CDR1 and CDR2 sequences are SGDLS and YYNGEE. The CDR3 consists of 18 residues. V gave up 4 bases and J gave up 4 bases; unmatched junction bases: 10. The CDR3 DNA sequence: TGTGCCAGCAGCCCGAGGACTAGCGGGGGGGCCTTTGCAGATACGCAGTATTTT. It yields the protein CASSPRTSGGAFADTQYF.

The gene calls are TRBV30 and TRBJ1-1; 9 nucleotides agree with TRBD1. In germline, CDR1 is GTSNPN, CDR2 SVGIG (reference sequence). J gave up 6 bases and V 4 bases, and 12 bases lay outside the gene matches. The CDR3 extends over 15 amino acids. The CDR3 loop is CAWNRIRDRASEAFF. The CDR3 nucleotides are TGTGCCTGGAACCGAATCCGGGACAGGGCCTCTGAAGCTTTCTTT.